Following are 7 T cell receptor beta chains from one sample sequenced in a study of blood T cell repertoires in COVID-19. Here immunoSEQ multiplex PCR was the method, and the copy in TCRdb shows in-frame clones only, minus some. The table records some 270,000 clones, around 88% of them present only once. Sequencing used peripheral blood. The origin of the receptors is an elderly woman with COVID-19, enrolled during active disease.

This clone was counted only a few times. This chain joins TRBV5-4 and TRBJ2-2, with D possibly matching TRBD1 (5 bases). In germline, CDR1 is SGHNT, CDR2 YYREEE (reference sequence). The CDR3 covers 14 residues. The V end lost 4 bases, the J end lost 2 bases, and 9 bases lay between the germline ends. As DNA, the CDR3 is TGTGCCAGCAGCCCCCAGGGAAACACCGGGGAGCTGTTTTTT. Translated: CASSPQGNTGELFF.

The V and J genes are TRBV4-3 and TRBJ1-4, with 8 bases lining up with TRBD1. Trimming removed 4 bases from V and 7 bases from J; junction bases left unmatched: 11. CDR3 size: 16 residues. Germline-derived CDR1 and CDR2 are LGHNA and YSLEER. For the CDR3, the DNA is TGCGCCAGCAGCCGAGCCATGACAGGGGACGGTGAAAAACTGTTTTTT. Translated, it gives CASSRAMTGDGEKLFF.

The V call is TRBV11-3, the J call TRBJ2-2, with D maybe TRBD2 (5 bases). This CDR3 spans 15 amino acids. V lost 1 base, J lost 4 bases, and 10 bases lay in between. Germline V gives CDR1 SGHNT, CDR2 YENEEA. DNA of the CDR3: TGTGCCAGCAGCTTAGGCGTCGGAGGCACCGGGGAGCTGTTTTTT. Residues: CASSLGVGGTGELFF.

CDR3 in DNA: TGTGCCAGCAGTGTCGGTGCCTCCACTGAAGCTTTCTTT. As protein: CASSVGASTEAFF. V usage is TRBV25-1 and J usage is TRBJ1-1; D remains unclear. Germline V lookup: CDR1 MGHDK, CDR2 SYGVNS. The V end lost 4 bases, the J end lost 4 bases, and 10 bases lay between the germline ends. This CDR3 is 13 amino acids long.

The J gene is TRBJ2-5, the V gene TRBV5-6; TRBD1 might be the D (6 bases). The V gene's germline CDR1 is SGHDT and CDR2 YYEEEE. Between the trimmed V and J ends, which lost 2 bases and 1 base, there was a span of 15 bases. This CDR3 has 16 residues. The CDR3 nucleotides are TGTGCCAGCAGCTTAAGGGGGTCGAACCTCCAAGAGACCCAGTACTTC. Its translation: CASSLRGSNLQETQYF.

V usage is TRBV5-4 and J usage is TRBJ2-5; 9 bases are a match to TRBD1. CDR1 SGHNT and CDR2 YYREEE come from the germline V gene (reference sequence). The CDR3 is 16 residues long. With 0 bases clipped from V and 5 bases from J, the junction kept 8 bases outside the gene matches. The chain's CDR3 is CASSLAPGQGGETQYF. In DNA, the CDR3 is TGTGCCAGCAGCTTGGCCCCGGGACAGGGAGGGGAGACCCAGTACTTC.

The rearrangement uses TRBV19 and TRBJ1-2, with 7 bases lining up with TRBD1. The CDR3 is 14 amino acids. J gave up 5 bases and V 6 bases, and 9 bases lay outside the gene matches. Germline CDR1 LNHDA, CDR2 SQIVND (reference sequence). The CDR3 nucleotides read TGTGCCAGTAGCCAGTCCGGGACAGCTTATGGCTACACCTTC. Protein sequence: CASSQSGTAYGYTF.